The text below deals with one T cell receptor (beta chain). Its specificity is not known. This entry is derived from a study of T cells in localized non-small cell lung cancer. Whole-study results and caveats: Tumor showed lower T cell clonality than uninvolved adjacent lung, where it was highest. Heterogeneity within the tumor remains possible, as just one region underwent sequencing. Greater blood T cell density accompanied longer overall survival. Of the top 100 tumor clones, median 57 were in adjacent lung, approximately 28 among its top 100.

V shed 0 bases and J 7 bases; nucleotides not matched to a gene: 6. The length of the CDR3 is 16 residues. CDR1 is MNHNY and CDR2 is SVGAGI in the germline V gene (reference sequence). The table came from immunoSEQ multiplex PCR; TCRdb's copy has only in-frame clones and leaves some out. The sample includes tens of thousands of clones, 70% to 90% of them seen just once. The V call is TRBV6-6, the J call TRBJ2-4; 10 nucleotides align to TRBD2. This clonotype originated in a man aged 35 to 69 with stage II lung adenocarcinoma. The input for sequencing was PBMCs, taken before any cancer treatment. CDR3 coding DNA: TGTGCCAGCAGTTACTCGATAGCGGGGGGCGGGAACATTCAGTACTTC. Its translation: CASSYSIAGGGNIQYF.